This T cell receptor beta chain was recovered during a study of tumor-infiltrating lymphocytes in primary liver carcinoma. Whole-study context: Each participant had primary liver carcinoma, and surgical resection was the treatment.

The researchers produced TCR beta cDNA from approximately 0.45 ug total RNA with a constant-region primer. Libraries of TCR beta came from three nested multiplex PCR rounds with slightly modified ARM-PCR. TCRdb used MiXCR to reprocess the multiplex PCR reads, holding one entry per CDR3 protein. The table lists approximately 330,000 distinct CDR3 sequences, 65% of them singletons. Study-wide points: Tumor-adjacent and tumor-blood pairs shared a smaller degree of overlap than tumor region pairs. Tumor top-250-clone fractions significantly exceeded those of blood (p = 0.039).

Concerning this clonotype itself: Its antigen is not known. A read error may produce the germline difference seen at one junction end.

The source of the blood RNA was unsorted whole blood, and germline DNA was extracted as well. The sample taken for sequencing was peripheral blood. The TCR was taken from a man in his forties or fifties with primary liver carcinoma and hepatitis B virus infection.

In nucleotides, the CDR3 is TGTGCCAACAGCGATAGACAGGGGCCCACCTACGAGCAGTACTTC. This translates into CANSDRQGPTYEQYF. The V gene is TRBV5-5, the J gene TRBJ2-7; 8 bases line up with TRBD1. CDR1 and CDR2 (germline): SGHKS, YYEKEE (reference sequence). The CDR3 is 15 residues long.